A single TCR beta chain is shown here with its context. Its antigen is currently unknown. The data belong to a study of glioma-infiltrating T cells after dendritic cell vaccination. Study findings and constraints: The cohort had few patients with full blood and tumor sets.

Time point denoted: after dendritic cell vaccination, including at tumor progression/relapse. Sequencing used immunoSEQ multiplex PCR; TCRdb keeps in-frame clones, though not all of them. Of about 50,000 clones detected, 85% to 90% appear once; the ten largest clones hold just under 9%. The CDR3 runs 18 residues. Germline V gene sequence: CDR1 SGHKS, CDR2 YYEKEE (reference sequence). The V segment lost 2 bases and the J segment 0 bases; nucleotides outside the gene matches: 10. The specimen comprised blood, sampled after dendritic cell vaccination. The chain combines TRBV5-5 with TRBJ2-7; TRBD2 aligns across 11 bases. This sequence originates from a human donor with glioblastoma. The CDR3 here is CASSLMSSGGPSSYEQYF. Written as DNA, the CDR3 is TGTGCCAGCAGCTTAATGTCTAGCGGGGGGCCAAGCTCCTACGAGCAGTACTTC.